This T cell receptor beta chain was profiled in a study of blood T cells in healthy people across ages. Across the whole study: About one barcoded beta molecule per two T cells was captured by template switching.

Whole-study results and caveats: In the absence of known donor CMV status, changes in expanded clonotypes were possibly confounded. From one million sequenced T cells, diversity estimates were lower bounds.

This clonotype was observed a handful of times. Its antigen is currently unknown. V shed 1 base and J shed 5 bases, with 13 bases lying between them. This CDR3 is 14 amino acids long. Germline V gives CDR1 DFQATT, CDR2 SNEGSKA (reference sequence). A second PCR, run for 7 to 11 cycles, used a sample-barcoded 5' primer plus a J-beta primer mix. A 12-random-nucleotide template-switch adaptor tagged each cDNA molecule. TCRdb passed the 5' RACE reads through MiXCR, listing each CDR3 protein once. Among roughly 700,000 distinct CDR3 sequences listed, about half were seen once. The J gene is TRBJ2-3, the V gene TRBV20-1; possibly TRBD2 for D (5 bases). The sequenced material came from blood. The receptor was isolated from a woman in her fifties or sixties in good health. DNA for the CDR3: TGCAGTGCTAGAGCGGGTCTTGCGGGAGATACGCAGTATTTT. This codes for CSARAGLAGDTQYF.